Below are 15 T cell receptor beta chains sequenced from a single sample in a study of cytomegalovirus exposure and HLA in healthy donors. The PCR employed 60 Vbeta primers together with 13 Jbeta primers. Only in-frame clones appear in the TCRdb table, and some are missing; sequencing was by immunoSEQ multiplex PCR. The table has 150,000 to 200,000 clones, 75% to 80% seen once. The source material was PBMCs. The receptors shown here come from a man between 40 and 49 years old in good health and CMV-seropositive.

The CDR3 DNA sequence: TGTGCCAGCAGCTTAGTGGGTAGGGGGACTGAAGCTTTCTTT. Translated: CASSLVGRGTEAFF. V usage is TRBV7-2 and J usage is TRBJ1-1; D is possibly TRBD1 (6 bases). The CDR3 spans 14 residues. Germline CDR1 reads SGHTA; CDR2 reads FQGNSA. The V end was cut by 1 base, the J end by 5 bases, with 11 bases between.

CDR3 coding DNA: TGTGCCAGCTCACCACCCGGGACAGGGCTCACAGATGGCTACACCTTC. Translated: CASSPPGTGLTDGYTF. The chain uses TRBV18 and TRBJ1-2; 9 bases are shared with TRBD1. The V segment lost 0 bases and the J segment 6 bases; nucleotides outside the gene matches: 8. The CDR3 loop spans 16 amino acids. CDR1 and CDR2 (germline): KGHSH, LQKENI.

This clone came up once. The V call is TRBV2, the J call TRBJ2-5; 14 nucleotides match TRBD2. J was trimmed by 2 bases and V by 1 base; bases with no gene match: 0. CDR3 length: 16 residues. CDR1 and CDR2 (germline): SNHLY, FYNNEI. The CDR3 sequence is CASSEGLAGGQETQYF. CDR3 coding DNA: TGTGCCAGCAGTGAAGGACTAGCGGGAGGGCAAGAGACCCAGTACTTC.

The CDR3 DNA reads TGTGCCAGTAGTATGAGGCTCGGCAGGGGGGACACTGAAGCTTTCTTT. Translation: CASSMRLGRGDTEAFF. J is TRBJ1-1 and V is TRBV19; 7 bases match TRBD1. Germline V CDR1 and CDR2: LNHDA, SQIVND (reference sequence). The CDR3 contains 16 residues. The V and J ends lost 3 bases and 3 bases, in that order; junction bases with no gene match: 10.

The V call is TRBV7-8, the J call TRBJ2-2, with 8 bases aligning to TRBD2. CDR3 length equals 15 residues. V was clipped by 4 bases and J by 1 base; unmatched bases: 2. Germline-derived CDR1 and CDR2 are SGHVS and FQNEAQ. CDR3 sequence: CASSSTSVNTGELFF. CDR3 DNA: TGTGCCAGCAGCTCGACTAGCGTGAACACCGGGGAGCTGTTTTTT.

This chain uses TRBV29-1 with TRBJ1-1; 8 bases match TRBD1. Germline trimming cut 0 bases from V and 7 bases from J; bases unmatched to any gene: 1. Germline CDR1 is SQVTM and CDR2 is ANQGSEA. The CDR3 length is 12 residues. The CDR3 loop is CSVEETGVEAFF. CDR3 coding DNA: TGCAGCGTTGAAGAGACAGGGGTTGAAGCTTTCTTT.

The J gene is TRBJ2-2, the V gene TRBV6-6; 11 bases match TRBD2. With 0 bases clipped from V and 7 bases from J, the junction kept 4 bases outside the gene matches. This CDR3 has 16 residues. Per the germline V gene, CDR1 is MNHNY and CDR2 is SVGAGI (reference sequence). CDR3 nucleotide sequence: TGTGCCAGCAGTTACTCACTAGCGGGAGTGGGCGGGGAGCTGTTTTTT. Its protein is CASSYSLAGVGGELFF.

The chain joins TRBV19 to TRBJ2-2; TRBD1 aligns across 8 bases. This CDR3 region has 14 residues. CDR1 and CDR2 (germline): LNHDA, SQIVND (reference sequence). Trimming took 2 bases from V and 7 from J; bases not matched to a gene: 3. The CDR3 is CASSIRQGYGELFF. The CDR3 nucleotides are TGTGCCAGTAGTATAAGACAGGGGTACGGGGAGCTGTTTTTT.

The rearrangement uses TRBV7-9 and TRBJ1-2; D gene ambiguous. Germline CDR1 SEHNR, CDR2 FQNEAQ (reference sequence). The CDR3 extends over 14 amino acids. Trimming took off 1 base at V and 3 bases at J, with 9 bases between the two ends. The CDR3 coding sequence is TGTGCCAGCAGCTTAGAGGAGGGCTACTATGGCTACACCTTC. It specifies CASSLEEGYYGYTF.

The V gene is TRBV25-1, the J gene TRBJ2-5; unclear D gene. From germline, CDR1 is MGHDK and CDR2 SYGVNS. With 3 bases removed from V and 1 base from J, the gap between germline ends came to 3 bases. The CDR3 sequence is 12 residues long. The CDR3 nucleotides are TGTGCCAGCAGTGAGCGCCAAGAGACCCAGTACTTC. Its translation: CASSERQETQYF. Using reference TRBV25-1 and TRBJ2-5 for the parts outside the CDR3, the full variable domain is EADIYQTPRYLVIGTGKKITLECSQTMGHDKMYWYQQDPGMELHLIHYSYGVNSTEKGDLSSESTVSRIRTEHFPLTLESARPSHTSQYLCASSERQETQYFGPGTRLLVL.

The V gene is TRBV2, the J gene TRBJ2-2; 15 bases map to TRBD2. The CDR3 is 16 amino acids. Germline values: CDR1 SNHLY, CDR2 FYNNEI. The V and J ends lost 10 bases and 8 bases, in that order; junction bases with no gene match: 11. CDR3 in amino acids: CATEEGLAGGGGELFF. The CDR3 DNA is TGTGCCACCGAGGAGGGACTAGCGGGAGGAGGTGGGGAGCTGTTTTTT.

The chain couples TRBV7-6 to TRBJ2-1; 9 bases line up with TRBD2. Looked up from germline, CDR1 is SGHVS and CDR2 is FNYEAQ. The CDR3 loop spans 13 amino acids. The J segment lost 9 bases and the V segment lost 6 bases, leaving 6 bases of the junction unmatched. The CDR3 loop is CASSVAGAIEQFF. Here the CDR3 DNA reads TGTGCCAGCAGTGTAGCGGGAGCCATTGAGCAGTTCTTC.

This chain's CDR3 is CASRQTATSGRKTDTQYF. The DNA for the CDR3 is TGTGCCAGCAGGCAAACCGCAACTAGCGGGAGAAAGACAGATACGCAGTATTTT. The rearrangement joins TRBV27 to TRBJ2-3; 11 bases align to TRBD2. CDR3 size: 18 residues. After removal of 6 bases from V and 3 bases from J, the junction contained 14 bases not matched to a gene. Germline V gene sequence: CDR1 MNHEY, CDR2 SMNVEV (reference sequence).

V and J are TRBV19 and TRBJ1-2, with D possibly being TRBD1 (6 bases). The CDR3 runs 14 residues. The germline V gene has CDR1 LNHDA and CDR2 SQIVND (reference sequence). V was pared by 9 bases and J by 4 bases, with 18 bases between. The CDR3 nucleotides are TGTGCCAGCATCCAACCGGGGGGCCTCTATGGCTACACCTTC. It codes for CASIQPGGLYGYTF.

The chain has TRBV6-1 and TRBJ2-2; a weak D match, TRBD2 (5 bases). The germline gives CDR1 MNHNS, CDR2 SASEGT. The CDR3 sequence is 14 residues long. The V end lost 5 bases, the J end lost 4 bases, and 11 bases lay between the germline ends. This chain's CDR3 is CASSRGLTTGELFF. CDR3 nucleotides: TGTGCCAGCAGTAGAGGGCTGACCACCGGGGAGCTGTTTTTT.